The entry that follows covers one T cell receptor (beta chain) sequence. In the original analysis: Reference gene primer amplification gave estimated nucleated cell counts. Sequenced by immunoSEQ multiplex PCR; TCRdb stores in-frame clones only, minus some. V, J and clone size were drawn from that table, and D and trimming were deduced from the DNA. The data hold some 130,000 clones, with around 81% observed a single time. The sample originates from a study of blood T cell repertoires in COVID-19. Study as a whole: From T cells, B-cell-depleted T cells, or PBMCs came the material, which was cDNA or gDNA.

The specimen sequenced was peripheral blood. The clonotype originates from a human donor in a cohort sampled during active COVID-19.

The CDR3 here is CASSTGLAGGLQETQYF. In DNA, the CDR3 is TGCGCCAGCAGCACGGGACTAGCGGGGGGCCTTCAAGAGACCCAGTACTTC. The rearrangement links TRBV5-1 to TRBJ2-5, with TRBD2 matching over 15 bases. With 4 bases clipped from V and 2 bases from J, the junction kept 6 bases outside the gene matches. CDR1 is SGHRS, CDR2 YFSETQ, per germline. This CDR3 is built from 17 residues.